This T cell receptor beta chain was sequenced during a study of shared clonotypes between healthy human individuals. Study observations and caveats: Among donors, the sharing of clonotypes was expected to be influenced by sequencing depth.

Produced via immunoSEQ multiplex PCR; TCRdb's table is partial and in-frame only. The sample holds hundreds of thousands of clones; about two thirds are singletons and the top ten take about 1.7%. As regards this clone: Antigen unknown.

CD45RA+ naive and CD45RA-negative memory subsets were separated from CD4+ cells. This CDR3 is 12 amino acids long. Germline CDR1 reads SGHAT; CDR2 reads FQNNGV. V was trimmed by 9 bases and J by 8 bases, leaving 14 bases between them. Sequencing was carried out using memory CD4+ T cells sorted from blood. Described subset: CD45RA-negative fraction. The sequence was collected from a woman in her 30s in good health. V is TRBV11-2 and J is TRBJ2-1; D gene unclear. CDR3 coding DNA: TGTGCCAGTGGGCCCCCGGTCCATGAGCAGTTCTTC. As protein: CASGPPVHEQFF.